This TCR beta chain came from a study of response to subunit inactivated influenza vaccine. TCRdb ran MiXCR on the RT-PCR reads and lists one entry per CDR3 protein. The repertoire holds more than 450,000 distinct CDR3 sequences, with roughly 10% as singletons. Study-wide results and limits: Each seasonal influenza vaccination, the authors suggested, recruits few new T cells.

This clonotype was detected only a few times. Its antigen is not identified. CDR1 is DFQATT, CDR2 SNEGSKA, per germline (reference sequence). The CDR3 sequence is 13 residues long. The junction had 5 bases not matched to a gene; V was cut back by 5 bases and J by 5 bases. This chain joins TRBV20-1 and TRBJ2-5; 10 bases map to TRBD2. Material: PBMCs from blood, obtained on the day of vaccination. The clonotype was recovered from a man in his fifties who received an inactivated influenza vaccine. The CDR3 DNA reads as TGCAGTGCTCAGCGGGGGGGCCGTGAGACCCAGTACTTC. Encoded protein: CSAQRGGRETQYF.